This paragraph reports one TCR beta chain. Its specificity is unknown. The CDR3 is made up of 14 amino acids. Trimming stripped 2 bases from V and 4 bases from J, with 15 bases between. The germline CDR1 and CDR2 sequences are GTSNPN and SVGIG (reference sequence). The data were obtained in a study of shared clonotypes between healthy human individuals. Study-wide findings and caveats: Measured sharing among donors was expected to vary with sequencing depth. Among non-shared clonotypes, generation probabilities were lower than among those shared by all four donors.

Sorted subsets were amplified in replicate PCRs using 200 to 250 ng DNA, tens of thousands of T cell genomes. Profiling relied on immunoSEQ multiplex PCR, and the TCRdb table lists in-frame clones only, not all of them. The sample holds millions of clones, approximately 90% seen once. Sequencing used naive CD4+ T cells sorted from blood. Subset here: CD45RA+ positively selected. The V gene is TRBV30, the J gene TRBJ2-7; D might be TRBD1 (6 bases). The clonotype comes from a man younger than 35 in good health. DNA of the CDR3: TGTGCCTGGAGTAGAACAGGGCGACCATACGAGCAGTACTTC. Translation: CAWSRTGRPYEQYF.